This T cell receptor beta chain was found in a study of CD8+ T cells in alopecia areata. cDNA serving as the sequencing template came from extracted, reverse transcribed RNA. Generated by immunoSEQ multiplex PCR, the TCRdb table keeps only in-frame clones and is missing some. The sample shows around 150,000 clones, about four fifths of them seen only once. The CDR3 runs 15 residues. Germline trimming cut 4 bases from V and 2 bases from J; bases unmatched to any gene: 6. Overall study findings and caveats: Many expanded lesional clones persisted in scalp and blood during tofacitinib treatment.

This clone was seen a few times. Its antigen remains unknown. Treatment noted: oral pan-JAK inhibitor, 5-10 mg twice daily. Sequenced here: CD8+ T cells sorted from blood, sampled at week 4, from a patient treated with tofacitinib. The V and J genes are TRBV23-1 and TRBJ2-5, with 8 nucleotides matching TRBD1. Being an ORF, TRBV23-1 has a function that is uncertain. The source is a human donor with alopecia areata. The CDR3 nucleotides are TGCGCCAGCAGTCCTCTGGACAGGGAACAAGAGACCCAGTACTTC. Its translation: CASSPLDREQETQYF.